This T cell receptor (beta chain) was sequenced for a study of technical replicates of blood from a handful of donors. Sequencing used immunoSEQ multiplex PCR; TCRdb keeps in-frame clones, though not all of them. In the table there are about 70,000 clones, about 94% of which are singletons. This CDR3 contains 14 residues. The germline CDR1 and CDR2 sequences are MGHRA and YSYEKL. V lost 5 bases to trimming and J lost 6 bases; unmatched junction nucleotides: 8. The chain combines TRBV4-1 with TRBJ1-2, with 8 positions matching TRBD1. This TCR was sampled from a human donor in good health. The sample comprised T cells isolated from PBMCs. The CDR3 DNA is TGCGCCAGCAGCTCCTGGACAGGGTCTAATGGCTACACCTTC. Its protein product is CASSSWTGSNGYTF.